A single TCR beta chain is shown here with its context. Repertoires were generated with immunoSEQ multiplex PCR, while TCRdb's copy carries only in-frame clones and drops some. The data hold tens of thousands of clones, with around 85% observed a single time. The data derive from a study of blood T cell repertoires in COVID-19. Across the whole study: T cells, B-cell-depleted T cells, or PBMCs provided the cDNA or gDNA that served as material.

CDR3 length: 14 amino acids. V lost 1 base and J 7 bases, leaving 13 bases between the germline ends. Germline values: CDR1 SEHNR, CDR2 FQNEAQ (reference sequence). This TCR came from a human donor in a cohort sampled during active COVID-19. The sequenced material came from peripheral blood. The chain is built from TRBV7-9 and TRBJ1-2, with D maybe TRBD1 (5 bases). DNA for the CDR3: TGTGCCAGCAGCTTAGACAGGAAGGGTGGTGGCTACACCTTC. It specifies CASSLDRKGGGYTF.